These 8 T cell receptor beta chains came from one sample sequenced in a study of graft-versus-host responses after intestinal transplantation. Graft-derived tissue was subjected to processing to liberate intraepithelial and lamina propria lymphocytes. Sequencing used immunoSEQ multiplex PCR; TCRdb keeps in-frame clones, though not all of them. The top ten hold 7.6% of the sample, which has under 7,500 clones, about 83% seen once. The starting material was ileum tissue, obtained roughly 310 days after intestinal transplant. These receptor sequences come from a human patient who received an intestinal transplant, so some T cells may come from the graft donor.

The chain uses TRBV6-5 and TRBJ2-7, with D perhaps matching TRBD1 (6 bases). The V end was cut by 6 bases, the J end by 2 bases, with 14 bases between. The CDR3 spans 14 residues. Germline lookup yields CDR1 MNHEY and CDR2 SVGAGI. CDR3 in DNA: TGTGCCAGCAGACACTCGACAGGAACCTACGAGCAGTACTTC. As protein: CASRHSTGTYEQYF.

The chain employs TRBV12-2 and TRBJ1-5. TRBV12-2 is classified as a pseudogene. The CDR3 spans 17 residues. For the CDR3, the DNA is TGTGCAAGTCGCCCTAGGTACCTCCAGGAAAGTCATCAGCCCCAGCATTTT. It specifies CASRPRYLQESHQPQHF.

Written as DNA, the CDR3 is TGTGCCAGCTCACCACCTCCGTCTAGCGGGAGAACTAGCACAGATACGCAGTATTTT. It encodes CASSPPPSSGRTSTDTQYF. The V gene is TRBV18, the J gene TRBJ2-3; 10 nucleotides align to TRBD2. The V segment lost 0 bases and the J segment 0 bases; nucleotides outside the gene matches: 9. The CDR3 totals 19 residues. Germline loops: CDR1 KGHSH, CDR2 LQKENI.

This clone was detected only once. The chain employs TRBV6-4 and TRBJ2-1; tentatively, D is TRBD2 (6 bases). The V gene lost 5 bases and the J gene lost 4 bases, with 9 bases spanning the gap. The length of the CDR3 is 13 residues. Germline V gene lookup returns CDR1 MRHNA and CDR2 SNTAGT. The CDR3 DNA reads as TGTGCCAGCAGTCTGACTAGGTACAATGAGCAGTTCTTC. This codes for CASSLTRYNEQFF.

This chain uses TRBV4-1 with TRBJ2-2, with unresolved D. Trimming pared 4 bases from V and 6 bases from J, leaving 12 bases between. The CDR3 has 14 amino acids. Per germline, CDR1 MGHRA and CDR2 YSYEKL. The CDR3 sequence is CASSPRSLAGELFF. Here the CDR3 DNA reads TGCGCCAGCAGCCCCCGTTCCTTGGCCGGGGAGCTGTTTTTT.

This chain uses TRBV7-3 with TRBJ2-2; D may be TRBD2 (6 bases). The CDR3 length is 20 residues. The germline V gene encodes CDR1 SGHTA and CDR2 FQGTGA. V shed 2 bases and J shed 1 base, with 23 bases lying between them. The CDR3 here is CASSLPRDCYHSLNTGELFF. CDR3 bases: TGTGCCAGCAGCTTACCCCGGGACTGTTACCACTCGCTGAACACCGGGGAGCTGTTTTTT.

DNA of the CDR3: TGTGCCAGCAGCTTATTTCCTCGACAGGGTAGGAAGCCCCAGCATTTT. Amino acids: CASSLFPRQGRKPQHF. The chain uses TRBV7-3 and TRBJ1-5; 7 nucleotides agree with TRBD1. The V and J ends lost 2 bases and 8 bases, in that order; junction bases with no gene match: 12. Germline CDR1 and CDR2: SGHTA and FQGTGA. The CDR3 is 16 amino acids.

In this sample, this clone turned up a few times. The chain is built from TRBV27 and TRBJ2-2; D remains unclear. Between the trimmed V and J ends, which lost 4 bases and 7 bases, there was a span of 4 bases. CDR1 and CDR2 (germline): MNHEY, SMNVEV (reference sequence). The CDR3 loop spans 11 amino acids. CDR3 sequence: CASSSVGELFF. The CDR3 nucleotides are TGTGCCAGCAGTTCTGTCGGGGAGCTGTTTTTT.